Listed below are T cell receptor beta chains from one sample, sequenced in a study of blood T cell repertoires in COVID-19. Produced via immunoSEQ multiplex PCR; TCRdb's table is partial and in-frame only. The sample has over 60,000 clones; approximately 92% are singletons. The sequenced sample consisted of peripheral blood. These receptor sequences come from a man at least 80 years old with acute or convalescent COVID-19. The CDR3 runs from the conserved cysteine through the conserved F or W. The D gene is left open where the match is weak. Size is stated for part of the rows, as once, few or many counts, or as a class when the clone is expanded.

v_gene	d_gene	abundance	j_gene	CDR3nt	CDR3aa
TRBV2	TRBD1	.	TRBJ1-1	TGTGCCAGCAACACCCAGGGGGCGCGCACTGAAGCTTTCTTT	CASNTQGARTEAFF
TRBV19	TRBD1	.	TRBJ1-5	TGTGCCAGTAGCACCCTACAGGGGCCGAGCAATCAGCCCCAGCATTTT	CASSTLQGPSNQPQHF
TRBV2	.	.	TRBJ2-4	TGTGCCAGCAGTCCCGACAGCCCCCAAGTTCAGTACTTC	CASSPDSPQVQYF
TRBV14	.	.	TRBJ1-1	TGTGCCAGCAGCCATACCGACGGGGGAACTGAAGCTTTCTTT	CASSHTDGGTEAFF
TRBV6-5	TRBD1	.	TRBJ1-5	TGTGCCAGCAGGAAGGACAGGGGTGGACAGCCCCAGCATTTT	CASRKDRGGQPQHF
TRBV20-1	TRBD1	.	TRBJ2-7	TGCAGTGCTAGTTGGGACAGCTACGAGCAGTACTTC	CSASWDSYEQYF
TRBV30	.	.	TRBJ2-1	TGTGCCTGGAGCCCGGACTACCTGAAGCAGTTCTTC	CAWSPDYLKQFF
TRBV5-4	.	.	TRBJ1-1	TGTGCCAGCAGCCCGGGGACATCCTCGAACACTGAAGCTTTCTTT	CASSPGTSSNTEAFF
TRBV2	.	once	TRBJ1-1	TGTGCCAGCAGTGTTGCCAGGTTGAACACTGAAGCTTTCTTT	CASSVARLNTEAFF
TRBV7-9	.	.	TRBJ2-2	TGTGCCAGCAGCTTCGACAGCGCCGCGAACACCGGGGAGCTGTTTTTT	CASSFDSAANTGELFF
TRBV7-9	.	.	TRBJ2-5	TGTGCCAGCAGCTACTACCTCCAGACCCAGTACTTC	CASSYYLQTQYF
TRBV18	.	.	TRBJ2-5	TGTGCCAGCTCACCAAACTATTTGGAGACCCAGTACTTC	CASSPNYLETQYF
TRBV2	.	.	TRBJ1-2	TGTGCCAGCAGTGATCAAGCTGGGGCTGGCTACACCTTC	CASSDQAGAGYTF
TRBV18	.	once	TRBJ1-2	TGTGCCAGCTCATCCCAACAGGGTCAAGCTAACTATGGCTACACCTTC	CASSSQQGQANYGYTF
TRBV27	TRBD1	.	TRBJ2-1	TGTGCCAGCAGTCCCGGGACAGGTGCCGACAATGAGCAGTTCTTC	CASSPGTGADNEQFF
TRBV6-1	TRBD1	.	TRBJ2-6	TGTGCCAGCAGTGATCTTAGGGGACAGGGATCCTCTGGGGCCAACGTCCTGACTTTC	CASSDLRGQGSSGANVLTF
TRBV3-1/TRBV3-2	.	.	TRBJ2-2	TGTGCCAGCAGCCAAGTCCGGACCGGGGAGCTGTTTTTT	CASSQVRTGELFF
TRBV27	.	.	TRBJ1-5	TGTGCCAGCAGTCCCCTTGGACAGAGAGGAAATCAGCCCCAGCATTTT	CASSPLGQRGNQPQHF
TRBV6-4	TRBD1	.	TRBJ1-6	TGTGCCAGCAGTGATGAAGACAGGGGAGGTCGCTCCTATAATTCACCCCTCCACTTT	CASSDEDRGGRSYNSPLHF
TRBV7-2	.	.	TRBJ2-7	TGTGCCAGCAGCTTTAACAGGGATGGGTACGAGCAGTACTTC	CASSFNRDGYEQYF
TRBV25-1	TRBD2	.	TRBJ2-1	TGTGCCAGCACCAATAGCGGGAGCAATGAGCAGTTCTTC	CASTNSGSNEQFF
TRBV9	.	.	TRBJ1-3	TGTGCCAGCAGCGTGGCGGGTGGAAACACCATATATTTT	CASSVAGGNTIYF
TRBV3-1/TRBV3-2	.	.	TRBJ1-2	TGTGCCAGCAGCCGTTCGAGCGTAGGGAGTAGAGGCTACACCTTC	CASSRSSVGSRGYTF
TRBV5-6	.	.	TRBJ2-1	TGTGCCAGCAGCTTGATCGGGGGATCCTACAATGAGCAGTTCTTC	CASSLIGGSYNEQFF
TRBV19	TRBD1	.	TRBJ1-5	TGTGCCAGTACCTCGGGACAGGGGGTTAATCAGCCCCAGCATTTT	CASTSGQGVNQPQHF
TRBV12-3/TRBV12-4	.	.	TRBJ1-2	TGTGCCAGCAGTTTACTAGCCGGCTATGGCTACACCTTC	CASSLLAGYGYTF
TRBV7-3	TRBD2	.	TRBJ2-6	TGTGCCAGCAGCTTTAAGGTCGTGGGAGGGTTTAGCTCTGGGGCCAACGTCCTGACTTTC	CASSFKVVGGFSSGANVLTF
TRBV2	.	once	TRBJ1-5	TGTGCCAGCAGGCAGAATAGCAATCAGCCCCAGCATTTT	CASRQNSNQPQHF
TRBV24-1	TRBD1	.	TRBJ1-2	TGTGCCACCAGTGACCCGGGACAGGGTGAGAGGGGCTACACCTTC	CATSDPGQGERGYTF
TRBV3-1/TRBV3-2	TRBD1	.	TRBJ1-2	TGTGCCAGCAGCCCGACCGGGACAGGATCTCAAGGCTACACCTTC	CASSPTGTGSQGYTF
TRBV19	TRBD1	.	TRBJ2-2	TGTGCCAGTAGTAACAGGGGGCTGGCCGGGGAGCTGTTTTTT	CASSNRGLAGELFF
TRBV7-3	.	.	TRBJ2-1	TGTGCCAGCAGCTTACACAGGTCGAATGAGCAGTTCTTC	CASSLHRSNEQFF
TRBV30	.	few	TRBJ2-5	TGTGCCTGGAGCGTTCAGCCGGACTGGCAAGAGACCCAGTACTTC	CAWSVQPDWQETQYF
TRBV2	.	.	TRBJ1-1	TGTGCCAGCAGGCAGGCTCAAGGGATAACCCTGAGGGCTGGAAGGGAAGCTGAAGCTTTCTTT	CASRQAQGITLRAGREAEAFF
TRBV6-5	.	.	TRBJ2-7	TGTGCCAGCAGTTACAAGGGGCCCACTGACGAGCAGTACTTC	CASSYKGPTDEQYF
TRBV27	TRBD1	.	TRBJ1-2	TGTGCCAGCAGTTCCGGGACAGGGCTCAACTATGGCTACACCTTC	CASSSGTGLNYGYTF
TRBV12-3/TRBV12-4	.	.	TRBJ1-2	TGTGCCAGCAGTTTATTCGGGGGTAGGGGCTACACCTTC	CASSLFGGRGYTF
TRBV19	TRBD1	.	TRBJ2-7	TGTGCCAGTAGATCCGGGACAGGCCCCTACGAGCAGTACTTC	CASRSGTGPYEQYF
TRBV7-6	.	.	TRBJ2-1	TGTGCCAGCAGCTGGAGGGGTCCCCACAATGAGCAGTTCTTC	CASSWRGPHNEQFF
TRBV19	.	.	TRBJ2-1	TGTGCCAGTAGTATCGTCGGGGAAATATTGAATGAGCAGTTCTTC	CASSIVGEILNEQFF
TRBV5-5	TRBD1	.	TRBJ1-6	TGTGCCAGCAGCTCGGGACAGGGGAATTCACCCCTCCACTTT	CASSSGQGNSPLHF
TRBV30	TRBD1	.	TRBJ1-2	TGTGCCTGGAGTGTATCCAGGGGGCGAAATGGCTACACCTTC	CAWSVSRGRNGYTF
TRBV3-1/TRBV3-2	.	.	TRBJ2-3	TGTGCCAGCAGCCCCATGGCAAGCACAGATACGCAGTATTTT	CASSPMASTDTQYF
TRBV11-2	.	once	TRBJ2-1	TGTGCCAGCAGCTTAAATGGGGACTCGAACAATGAGCAGTTCTTC	CASSLNGDSNNEQFF
TRBV7-3	.	.	TRBJ1-2	TGTGCCAGCAGCCCCTCATACAGGGATGGCTACACCTTC	CASSPSYRDGYTF
TRBV20-1	.	.	TRBJ2-5	TGCAGTGCTAGAGCCGAAGAGACCCAGTACTTC	CSARAEETQYF
TRBV12-3/TRBV12-4	.	few	TRBJ1-1	TGTGCCAGCAGTTTAGCGCTAACAGCGGTGTTCTTT	CASSLALTAVFF
TRBV6-1	TRBD1	.	TRBJ2-3	TGTGCCAGCAGTGAAGCGGATATAACAGGGGGCGTGGCAGATACGCAGTATTTT	CASSEADITGGVADTQYF
TRBV6-6	TRBD1	.	TRBJ2-1	TGTGCCAGCATTATGGAGGACAGGGGGCTCGGTGAGCAGTTCTTC	CASIMEDRGLGEQFF
TRBV11-2	TRBD2	.	TRBJ2-7	TGTGCCAGCAGCCCCCGGACTAGCGGGGGGGCCCACGAGCAGTACTTC	CASSPRTSGGAHEQYF
TRBV2	.	.	TRBJ1-2	TGTGCGTCGCGAGGAGGGCCCGCGGGTGGCTACACCTTC	CASRGGPAGGYTF
TRBV3-1/TRBV3-2	TRBD1	.	TRBJ1-1	TGTGCCAGCAGCCAAACCGGGACAGGGGGTTCCGAAGCTTTCTTT	CASSQTGTGGSEAFF
TRBV5-4	TRBD1	.	TRBJ1-2	TGTGCCAGCGGGGGACAGGGGACTAACTATGGCTACACCTTC	CASGGQGTNYGYTF
TRBV30	TRBD1	.	TRBJ2-1	TGTGCCTGGAGTGCTCTCCTACAGGGGGCAGGGGAGCAGTTCTTC	CAWSALLQGAGEQFF
TRBV30	.	.	TRBJ1-5	TGTGCCTGGAGCCTAGGGGCAGGGCAGGGGCAGCCCCAGCATTTT	CAWSLGAGQGQPQHF